These T cell receptor beta chains were read from a single sample in a study of shared clonotypes between healthy human individuals. Clones were sequenced by immunoSEQ multiplex PCR, and TCRdb holds only the in-frame ones, with some missing. Among about 1,900,000 clones listed, about 95% were seen once. Material: naive CD8+ T cells sorted from blood. The origin of the receptors is a man younger than 30 in good health. CDR3s include the opening cysteine and the closing phenylalanine or tryptophan. The D gene is left open where the match is weak. Part of the rows lack a size; the others show once, few, many or a class for expanded clones.

D gene	J gene	clone size	V gene	CDR3 protein	CDR3 DNA
-	TRBJ2-3	-	TRBV6-6	CASSYNGGLTDTQYF	TGTGCCAGCAGTTACAACGGTGGGTTAACAGATACGCAGTATTTT
-	TRBJ2-5	-	TRBV4-1	CANSQDRTVQETQYF	TGCGCCAACAGCCAAGATCGGACAGTTCAAGAGACCCAGTACTTC
-	TRBJ2-7	-	TRBV18	CASSPGGAGYEQYF	TGTGCCAGCTCACCGGGGGGGGCCGGCTACGAGCAGTACTTC
TRBD1	TRBJ1-2	-	TRBV6-5	CASSQQGAAAYGYTF	TGTGCCAGCAGCCAACAGGGGGCCGCCGCCTATGGCTACACCTTC
TRBD1	TRBJ2-7	-	TRBV4-1	CASSGTALGYEQYF	TGCGCCAGCAGCGGGACAGCCTTGGGGTACGAGCAGTACTTC
-	TRBJ2-7	once	TRBV19	CASSIPGTVYEQYF	TGTGCCAGTAGTATCCCTGGGACGGTCTACGAGCAGTACTTC
-	TRBJ2-7	-	TRBV19	CASRRLDSYEQYF	TGTGCCAGTCGTCGACTAGACTCCTACGAGCAGTACTTC
-	TRBJ1-4	-	TRBV27	CASSPLGRATNEKLFF	TGTGCCAGCTCCCCTTTAGGCAGGGCAACTAATGAAAAACTGTTTTTT
TRBD1	TRBJ2-7	-	TRBV7-6	CASSPGQGAYEQYF	TGTGCCAGCAGCCCAGGGCAGGGGGCCTACGAGCAGTACTTC
TRBD2	TRBJ2-7	-	TRBV5-6	CASSLVAGSNPYEQYF	TGTGCCAGCAGCTTGGTAGCGGGGAGTAATCCCTACGAGCAGTACTTC
TRBD2	TRBJ2-3	-	TRBV29-1	CSIYHTSGVTDTQYF	TGCAGCATTTATCATACGAGCGGGGTCACAGATACGCAGTATTTT
-	TRBJ1-2	-	TRBV10-3	CAISDFNDRSALHYGYTF	TGTGCCATCAGTGATTTTAATGACAGGTCGGCTTTGCACTATGGCTACACCTTC
-	TRBJ2-5	-	TRBV27	CAPPVETQYF	TGTGCACCACCAGTGGAGACCCAGTACTTC
-	TRBJ2-7	-	TRBV5-1	CASSLGHLGDYEQYF	TGCGCCAGCAGCTTGGGCCACCTCGGAGACTACGAGCAGTACTTC
TRBD1	TRBJ2-1	-	TRBV9	CASSAWDRGSYNEQFF	TGTGCCAGCAGCGCTTGGGACAGGGGGTCCTACAATGAGCAGTTCTTC
-	TRBJ2-7	-	TRBV27	CASSLFTAAHSEQYF	TGTGCCAGCAGTTTATTCACAGCCGCTCATTCCGAGCAGTACTTC
-	TRBJ2-3	-	TRBV7-2	CASSLSSLDTQYF	TGTGCCAGCAGCTTAAGCTCTTTAGATACGCAGTATTTT
-	TRBJ2-3	-	TRBV30	CAWNFGGSDTQYF	TGTGCCTGGAATTTTGGGGGGTCGGATACGCAGTATTTT
-	TRBJ1-1	-	TRBV9	CASSVSRDNAGNTEAFF	TGTGCCAGCAGCGTATCCCGGGACAACGCGGGGAACACTGAAGCTTTCTTT
-	TRBJ1-1	-	TRBV6-6	CASSSPTGEMNTEAFF	TGTGCCAGCAGCAGCCCGACAGGAGAAATGAACACTGAAGCTTTCTTT
TRBD2	TRBJ2-3	-	TRBV2	CASSEMGLANTDTQYF	TGTGCCAGCAGTGAAATGGGACTAGCGAACACAGATACGCAGTATTTT
TRBD1	TRBJ1-1	-	TRBV7-9	CASSATGGTEAFF	TGTGCCAGCAGCGCAACAGGGGGCACTGAAGCTTTCTTT
TRBD2	TRBJ2-1	-	TRBV4-1	CASSQVLADYEQFF	TGCGCCAGCAGCCAAGTACTAGCGGACTATGAGCAGTTCTTC
TRBD2	TRBJ2-7	-	TRBV5-5	CASSLFQRGTHYEQYF	TGTGCCAGCAGCTTGTTCCAGCGGGGGACCCACTACGAGCAGTACTTC
-	TRBJ1-4	-	TRBV28	CASSFGGGQAWDNEKLFF	TGTGCCAGCAGTTTTGGGGGAGGGCAGGCATGGGATAATGAAAAACTGTTTTTT
TRBD2	TRBJ2-5	-	TRBV6-5	CASSNLRGEETQYF	TGTGCCAGCAGTAATTTGCGGGGGGAAGAGACCCAGTACTTC
-	TRBJ1-6	-	TRBV2	CASRRTDPDSPLHF	TGTGCCAGCAGACGCACAGATCCCGATTCACCCCTCCACTTT
-	TRBJ1-2	-	TRBV4-3	CASSQESGERDGYTF	TGCGCCAGCAGCCAAGAATCGGGGGAAAGGGATGGCTACACCTTC
-	TRBJ2-7	-	TRBV27	CASRPLGNSDSYEQYF	TGTGCCAGCAGACCACTTGGGAACAGTGACTCCTACGAGCAGTACTTC
TRBD1	TRBJ1-4	-	TRBV5-1	CASRTTGGKNEKLFF	TGCGCCAGCAGGACGACAGGGGGGAAAAATGAAAAACTGTTTTTT